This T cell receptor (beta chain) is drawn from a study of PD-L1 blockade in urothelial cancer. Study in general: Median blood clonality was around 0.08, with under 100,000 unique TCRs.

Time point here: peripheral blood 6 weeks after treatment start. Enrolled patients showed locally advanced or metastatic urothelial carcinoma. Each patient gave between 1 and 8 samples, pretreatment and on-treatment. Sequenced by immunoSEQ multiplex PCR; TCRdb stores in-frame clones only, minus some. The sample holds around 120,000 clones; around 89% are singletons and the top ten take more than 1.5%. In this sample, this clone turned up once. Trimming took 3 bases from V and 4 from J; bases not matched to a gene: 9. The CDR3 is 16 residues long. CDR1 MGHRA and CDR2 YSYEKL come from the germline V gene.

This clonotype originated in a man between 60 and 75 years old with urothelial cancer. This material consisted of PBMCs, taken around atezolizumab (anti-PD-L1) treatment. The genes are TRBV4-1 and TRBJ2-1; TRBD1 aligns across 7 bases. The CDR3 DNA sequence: TGCGCCAGCAGCCAGGATACCGGGACAGCATACAATGAGCAGTTCTTC. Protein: CASSQDTGTAYNEQFF.